A selection of T cell receptor beta chains follows, all from one sample in a study of blood T cell repertoires in COVID-19. Produced via immunoSEQ multiplex PCR; TCRdb's table is partial and in-frame only. The table has around 270,000 clones, 84% seen once. Sequencing input: peripheral blood. These receptors all come from a woman between 40 and 50 years old who had recovered from COVID-19. Each CDR3 is given with its conserved first and last residue. A D gene is named only where the DNA matches it firmly. The size field is filled for only some rows; it gives once, few, many or a size class.

d_gene: TRBD1
v_gene: TRBV18
len: 14
j_gene: TRBJ1-2
abundance: .
CDR3nt: TGTGCCAGCTCACAGTCGACAGGGTCTGATGGCTACACCTTC
CDR3aa: CASSQSTGSDGYTF

d_gene: TRBD1
v_gene: TRBV12-3/TRBV12-4
len: 12
j_gene: TRBJ1-1
abundance: .
CDR3nt: TGTGCCAGCAGAACGACAGGGTTACGGGCTTTCTTT
CDR3aa: CASRTTGLRAFF

d_gene: TRBD1
v_gene: TRBV5-1
len: 17
j_gene: TRBJ2-7
abundance: .
CDR3nt: TGCGCCAGCAGCTTGGCTGACTTTCTCGACAGGGATTACGAGCAGTACTTC
CDR3aa: CASSLADFLDRDYEQYF

d_gene: TRBD1
v_gene: TRBV11-2
len: 13
j_gene: TRBJ1-1
abundance: .
CDR3nt: TGTGCCAGCAGGGGGGACAGGGTCACTGAAGCTTTCTTT
CDR3aa: CASRGDRVTEAFF

d_gene: .
v_gene: TRBV28
len: 14
j_gene: TRBJ2-2
abundance: .
CDR3nt: TGTGCCAGCACAGATCCTAGCAAAACCGGGGAGCTGTTTTTT
CDR3aa: CASTDPSKTGELFF

d_gene: .
v_gene: TRBV6-6
len: 14
j_gene: TRBJ1-1
abundance: few
CDR3nt: TGTGCCAGCAGTTACATCAACGGGGGCACTGAAGCTTTCTTT
CDR3aa: CASSYINGGTEAFF

d_gene: TRBD1
v_gene: TRBV5-1
len: 14
j_gene: TRBJ2-3
abundance: .
CDR3nt: TGCGCCAGCAGCGCGGGACAGGGGGCGTTTACGCAGTATTTT
CDR3aa: CASSAGQGAFTQYF

d_gene: TRBD2
v_gene: TRBV11-2
len: 15
j_gene: TRBJ2-1
abundance: .
CDR3nt: TGTGCCAGCAGCCTAAGCGGGGGGGCCTACAATGAGCAGTTCTTC
CDR3aa: CASSLSGGAYNEQFF

d_gene: TRBD1
v_gene: TRBV27
len: 17
j_gene: TRBJ1-5
abundance: .
CDR3nt: TGTGCCAGCAGAGCCGGGACAGAAGCCTATAGCAATCAGCCCCAGCATTTT
CDR3aa: CASRAGTEAYSNQPQHF

d_gene: .
v_gene: TRBV6-2/TRBV6-3
len: 13
j_gene: TRBJ2-7
abundance: .
CDR3nt: TGTGCCAGCAGCATACTCGAGACTGGGGAGCAGTACTTC
CDR3aa: CASSILETGEQYF

d_gene: .
v_gene: TRBV14
len: 16
j_gene: TRBJ1-3
abundance: .
CDR3nt: TGTGCCAGCAGCCAAGTTGGCACCCGCACTGGAAACACCATATATTTT
CDR3aa: CASSQVGTRTGNTIYF

d_gene: .
v_gene: TRBV6-5
len: 14
j_gene: TRBJ1-5
abundance: .
CDR3nt: TGTGCCTCTCGGGGGGCATATAGCAATCAGCCCCAGCATTTT
CDR3aa: CASRGAYSNQPQHF

d_gene: .
v_gene: TRBV7-9
len: 16
j_gene: TRBJ2-4
abundance: .
CDR3nt: TGTGCCAGCAGCTTAGGCCAGGGAATCGCCAAAAACATTCAGTACTTC
CDR3aa: CASSLGQGIAKNIQYF

d_gene: .
v_gene: TRBV5-1
len: 14
j_gene: TRBJ2-2
abundance: .
CDR3nt: TGCGCCAGCAGCTCGAGACAGAACACCGGGGAGCTGTTTTTT
CDR3aa: CASSSRQNTGELFF

d_gene: .
v_gene: TRBV3-1/TRBV3-2
len: 14
j_gene: TRBJ2-1
abundance: few
CDR3nt: TGTGCCAGCAGCCGGGGCAGCGCCTACAATGAGCAGTTCTTC
CDR3aa: CASSRGSAYNEQFF

d_gene: .
v_gene: TRBV5-1
len: 15
j_gene: TRBJ2-7
abundance: .
CDR3nt: TGCGCCAGCAGCTTGGCGGCAGGGCTTTCCTACGAGCAGTACTTC
CDR3aa: CASSLAAGLSYEQYF

d_gene: .
v_gene: TRBV19
len: 13
j_gene: TRBJ1-1
abundance: .
CDR3nt: TGTGCCAGTAGTACAAGCATGAACACTGAAGCTTTCTTT
CDR3aa: CASSTSMNTEAFF

d_gene: TRBD1
v_gene: TRBV2
len: 12
j_gene: TRBJ2-1
abundance: .
CDR3nt: TGTGCCAGCAGGACAGGGGGCAATGAGCAGTTCTTC
CDR3aa: CASRTGGNEQFF

d_gene: TRBD2
v_gene: TRBV6-5
len: 13
j_gene: TRBJ2-1
abundance: .
CDR3nt: TGTGCCAGCAGTTTGGGACTATACAATGAGCAGTTCTTC
CDR3aa: CASSLGLYNEQFF

d_gene: .
v_gene: TRBV10-3
len: 13
j_gene: TRBJ2-1
abundance: .
CDR3nt: TGTGCCATCAGTGAGTCATCACGGAATGAGCAGTTCTTC
CDR3aa: CAISESSRNEQFF

d_gene: TRBD2
v_gene: TRBV19
len: 18
j_gene: TRBJ2-1
abundance: few
CDR3nt: TGTGCCAGTAGTAGGGCACTAGCGGGGGCAACGACCTACAATGAGCAGTTCTTC
CDR3aa: CASSRALAGATTYNEQFF

d_gene: TRBD2
v_gene: TRBV4-1
len: 18
j_gene: TRBJ2-4
abundance: once
CDR3nt: TGCGCCAGCAGCCAGGGACTAGCGGGGGGCCTAGCCAAAAACATTCAGTACTTC
CDR3aa: CASSQGLAGGLAKNIQYF

d_gene: .
v_gene: TRBV2
len: 15
j_gene: TRBJ1-6
abundance: .
CDR3nt: TGTGCCAGCAGCGTGAGGGGGTTGTTTAATTCACCCCTCCACTTT
CDR3aa: CASSVRGLFNSPLHF

d_gene: .
v_gene: TRBV13
len: 16
j_gene: TRBJ1-6
abundance: .
CDR3nt: TGTGCCAGCAGCAGTGCGGGGGCAACCTATAATTCACCCCTCCACTTT
CDR3aa: CASSSAGATYNSPLHF

d_gene: .
v_gene: TRBV9
len: 15
j_gene: TRBJ2-7
abundance: .
CDR3nt: TGTGCCAGCAGCGTAGGCGGGGCGGTTACCTACGAGCAGTACTTC
CDR3aa: CASSVGGAVTYEQYF

d_gene: .
v_gene: TRBV3-1/TRBV3-2
len: 17
j_gene: TRBJ2-1
abundance: .
CDR3nt: TGTGCCAGCAGCCAACCAAGGGTAGGGGCGGCAAACAATGAGCAGTTCTTC
CDR3aa: CASSQPRVGAANNEQFF

d_gene: .
v_gene: TRBV9
len: 13
j_gene: TRBJ2-7
abundance: once
CDR3nt: TGTGCCTGCAGCGGCGCAGGGGTGGGAGAGCAGTACTTC
CDR3aa: CACSGAGVGEQYF

d_gene: .
v_gene: TRBV11-3
len: 11
j_gene: TRBJ1-1
abundance: once
CDR3nt: TGTGCCAGCAGCTCGGGCACTGAAGCTTTCTTT
CDR3aa: CASSSGTEAFF